This TCR beta chain was documented in a study of identical twins. Each CDR3 protein is one row after TCRdb ran MiXCR on the 5' RACE reads. Of some 1,700,000 distinct CDR3 sequences listed, about 31% are singletons. The CDR3 contains 14 residues. The germline V gene encodes CDR1 DFQATT and CDR2 SNEGSKA (reference sequence). The V segment lost 1 base and the J segment 8 bases; nucleotides outside the gene matches: 5. The chain uses TRBV20-1 and TRBJ2-1; 10 bases match TRBD2. Sequenced: cord blood. The sequence was obtained from a newborn girl in good health. CDR3 in amino acids: CSARGLAGVDEQFF. CDR3 DNA: TGCAGTGCTAGAGGCCTAGCGGGGGTAGATGAGCAGTTCTTC.